These 7 T cell receptor beta chains were all obtained from the same sample, sequenced in a study of blood T cell repertoires in COVID-19. TCRdb's table, derived via immunoSEQ multiplex PCR, lists solely in-frame clones and lacks some. The data show approximately 24,000 clones, with almost 95% seen just once and roughly 2% held by the top ten. The sequencing sample was made of peripheral blood. The receptors stem from a human donor in a cohort sampled during active COVID-19.

The chain employs TRBV3-1 (or the pseudogene TRBV3-2) and TRBJ2-1, with 15 bases that match TRBD2. Trimming removed 8 bases from V and 4 bases from J; junction bases left unmatched: 6. The germline V gene has CDR1 LGHDT and CDR2 YNNKEL (reference sequence). This CDR3 has 16 residues. The CDR3 protein is CASWTSGGGGYNEQFF. CDR3 nucleotide sequence: TGTGCCAGCTGGACTAGCGGGGGGGGAGGATACAATGAGCAGTTCTTC.

The chain carries TRBV14 and TRBJ1-1; 8 positions match TRBD1. The CDR3 covers 14 residues. Trimming at V came to 3 bases and at J to 4 bases, leaving 4 bases not matched to a gene. Germline V CDR1 and CDR2: SGHDN, FVKESK. The CDR3 nucleotides are TGTGCCAGCAGCCAGGGACAGGACCCCACTGAAGCTTTCTTT. Its translation: CASSQGQDPTEAFF.

CDR3 sequence: CASSNDRGAPLHF. The CDR3 DNA reads TGTGCCAGCAGTAACGACAGGGGTGCACCCCTCCACTTT. The chain couples TRBV6-5 to TRBJ1-6; 8 bases map to TRBD1. Germline CDR1 reads MNHEY; CDR2 reads SVGAGI. Trimming cost V 5 bases and J 11 bases; bases outside gene matches: 5. The CDR3 extends over 13 amino acids.

V is TRBV7-2 and J is TRBJ2-5; 8 bases map to TRBD2. The germline V gene has CDR1 SGHTA and CDR2 FQGNSA. The CDR3 loop spans 17 amino acids. Trimming took 5 bases from V and 1 from J; bases not matched to a gene: 12. The CDR3 loop is CASSPWLRGGTQETQYF. The CDR3 DNA is TGTGCCAGCAGCCCCTGGCTTCGGGGGGGTACCCAAGAGACCCAGTACTTC.

V is TRBV3-1 (or the pseudogene TRBV3-2) and J is TRBJ2-5, with 7 bases matching TRBD1. Germline CDR1 and CDR2: LGHDT and YNNKEL (reference sequence). This CDR3 region has 15 residues. Trimming removed 3 bases from V and 2 bases from J; junction bases left unmatched: 6. In DNA form, the CDR3 reads TGTGCCAGCAGCCAGACAGGGTTCCCTCAAGAGACCCAGTACTTC. This translates into CASSQTGFPQETQYF.

The rearrangement joins TRBV5-5 to TRBJ2-3, with TRBD2 matching over 11 bases. Germline values: CDR1 SGHKS, CDR2 YYEKEE (reference sequence). The CDR3 extends over 18 amino acids. After removal of 0 bases from V and 4 bases from J, the junction contained 10 bases not matched to a gene. The CDR3 nucleotides read TGTGCCAGCAGCTTGGCATGGCCTATAGCGGGGGGGTCAGATACGCAGTATTTT. Its translation: CASSLAWPIAGGSDTQYF.

The chain couples TRBV5-4 to TRBJ2-1; 10 nucleotides agree with TRBD2. The CDR3 runs to 16 residues. Germline assignment: CDR1 SGHNT and CDR2 YYREEE (reference sequence). With V trimmed by 2 bases and J by 4 bases, 6 bases remained unmatched. The CDR3 DNA follows: TGTGCCAGCAGCTTAAGGACTAGCGGTAGATACAATGAGCAGTTCTTC. Protein product: CASSLRTSGRYNEQFF.